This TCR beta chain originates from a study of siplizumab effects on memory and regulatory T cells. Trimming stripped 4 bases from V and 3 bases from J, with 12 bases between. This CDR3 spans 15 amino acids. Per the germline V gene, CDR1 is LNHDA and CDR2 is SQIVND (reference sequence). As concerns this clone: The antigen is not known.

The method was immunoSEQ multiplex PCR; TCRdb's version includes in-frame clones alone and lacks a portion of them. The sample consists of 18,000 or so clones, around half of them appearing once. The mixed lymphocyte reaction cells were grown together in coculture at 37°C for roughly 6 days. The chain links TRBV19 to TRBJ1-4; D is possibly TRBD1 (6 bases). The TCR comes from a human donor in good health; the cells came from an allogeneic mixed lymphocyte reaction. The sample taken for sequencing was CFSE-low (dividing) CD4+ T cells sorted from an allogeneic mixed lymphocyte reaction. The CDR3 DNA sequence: TGTGCCAGTAGTACCCACAGGGAGCCTAATGAAAAACTGTTTTTT. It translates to CASSTHREPNEKLFF.